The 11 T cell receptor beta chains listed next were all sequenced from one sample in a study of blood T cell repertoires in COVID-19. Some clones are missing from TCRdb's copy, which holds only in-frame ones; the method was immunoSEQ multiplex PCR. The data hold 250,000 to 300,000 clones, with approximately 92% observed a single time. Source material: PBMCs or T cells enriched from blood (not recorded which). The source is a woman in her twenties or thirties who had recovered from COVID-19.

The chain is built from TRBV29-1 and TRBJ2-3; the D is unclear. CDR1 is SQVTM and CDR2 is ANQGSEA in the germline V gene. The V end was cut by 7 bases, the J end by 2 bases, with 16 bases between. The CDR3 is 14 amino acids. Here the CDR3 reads CSASGSLSTDTQYF. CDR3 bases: TGCAGCGCCTCCGGGTCCCTCTCCACAGATACGCAGTATTTT.

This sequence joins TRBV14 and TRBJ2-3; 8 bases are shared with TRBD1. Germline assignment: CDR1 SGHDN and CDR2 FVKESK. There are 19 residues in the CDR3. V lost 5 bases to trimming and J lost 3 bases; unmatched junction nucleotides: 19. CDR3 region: CASSISTGDRRGWTDTQYF. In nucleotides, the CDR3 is TGTGCCAGCAGCATATCGACAGGGGACCGCCGCGGATGGACAGATACGCAGTATTTT.

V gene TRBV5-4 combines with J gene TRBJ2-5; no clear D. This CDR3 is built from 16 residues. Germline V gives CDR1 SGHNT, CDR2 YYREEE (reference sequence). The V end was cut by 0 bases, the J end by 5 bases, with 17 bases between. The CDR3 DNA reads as TGTGCCAGCAGCTTGGTCGGCAGGTTCAATCCGGAGACCCAGTACTTC. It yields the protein CASSLVGRFNPETQYF.

DNA for the CDR3: TGTGCCAGCAGCATGGGCCAGGGCGAGCAGTACTTC. This translates into CASSMGQGEQYF. The rearrangement uses TRBV9 and TRBJ2-7; the D gene is possibly TRBD1 (5 bases). The CDR3 runs 12 residues. The ends were cut back, 4 bases at V and 6 bases at J, with 11 bases in the middle. Germline V CDR1 and CDR2: SGDLS, YYNGEE.

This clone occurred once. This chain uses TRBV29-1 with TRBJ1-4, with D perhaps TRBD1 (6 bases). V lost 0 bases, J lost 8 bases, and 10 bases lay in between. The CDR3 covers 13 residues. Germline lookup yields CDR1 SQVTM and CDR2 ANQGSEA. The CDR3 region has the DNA TGCAGCGTTGAAGAGGGGGCGCAGGAAAAACTGTTTTTT. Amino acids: CSVEEGAQEKLFF.

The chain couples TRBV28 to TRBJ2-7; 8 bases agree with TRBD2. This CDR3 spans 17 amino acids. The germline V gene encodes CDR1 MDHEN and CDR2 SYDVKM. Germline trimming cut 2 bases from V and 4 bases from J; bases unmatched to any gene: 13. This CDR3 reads CASSLIGAGTRKYEQYF. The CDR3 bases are TGTGCCAGCAGTTTAATCGGGGCCGGGACTAGGAAGTACGAGCAGTACTTC.

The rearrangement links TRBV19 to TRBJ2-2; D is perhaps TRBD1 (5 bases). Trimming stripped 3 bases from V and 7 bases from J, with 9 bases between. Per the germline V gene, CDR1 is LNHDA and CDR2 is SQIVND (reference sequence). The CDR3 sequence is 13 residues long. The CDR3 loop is CASSIRGHGELFF. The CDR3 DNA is TGTGCCAGTAGTATTAGGGGCCACGGGGAGCTGTTTTTT.

CDR3 protein: CASSPTGTGRRETQYF. CDR3 coding DNA: TGCGCCAGCAGCCCGACCGGGACAGGGCGTCGGGAGACCCAGTACTTC. V usage is TRBV5-1 and J usage is TRBJ2-5, with TRBD1 matching 9 bases. V dropped 4 bases and J dropped 5; count of bases not matched to a gene: 12. This CDR3 has 16 residues. Germline V gene lookup returns CDR1 SGHRS and CDR2 YFSETQ.

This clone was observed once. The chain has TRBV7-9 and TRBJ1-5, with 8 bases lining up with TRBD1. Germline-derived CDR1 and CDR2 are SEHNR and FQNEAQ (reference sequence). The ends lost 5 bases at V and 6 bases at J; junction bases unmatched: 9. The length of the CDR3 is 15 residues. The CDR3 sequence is CASSPGQGSAQPQHF. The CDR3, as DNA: TGTGCCAGCAGCCCTGGACAGGGTTCGGCTCAGCCCCAGCATTTT.

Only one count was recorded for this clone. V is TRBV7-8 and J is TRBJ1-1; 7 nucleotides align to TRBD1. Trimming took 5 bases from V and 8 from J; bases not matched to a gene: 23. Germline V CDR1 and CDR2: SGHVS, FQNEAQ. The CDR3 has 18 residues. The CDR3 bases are TGTGCCAGCAGCGCGTGGGACAGCCGGCCTAGGGGACGATCCGAAGCTTTCTTT. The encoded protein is CASSAWDSRPRGRSEAFF. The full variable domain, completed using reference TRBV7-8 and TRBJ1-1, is GAGVSQSPRYKVAKRGQDVALRCDPISGHVSLFWYQQALGQGPEFLTYFQNEAQLDKSGLPSDRFFAERPEGSVSTLKIQRTQQEDSAVYLCASSAWDSRPRGRSEAFFGQGTRLTVV.

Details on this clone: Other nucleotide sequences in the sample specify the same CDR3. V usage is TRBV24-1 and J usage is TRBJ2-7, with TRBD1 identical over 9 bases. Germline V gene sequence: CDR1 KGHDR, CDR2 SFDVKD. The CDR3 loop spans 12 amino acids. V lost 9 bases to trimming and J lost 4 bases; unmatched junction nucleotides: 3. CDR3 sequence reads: CATSDRGYEQYF. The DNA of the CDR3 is TGTGCCACCTCGGACAGGGGTTACGAGCAGTACTTC.